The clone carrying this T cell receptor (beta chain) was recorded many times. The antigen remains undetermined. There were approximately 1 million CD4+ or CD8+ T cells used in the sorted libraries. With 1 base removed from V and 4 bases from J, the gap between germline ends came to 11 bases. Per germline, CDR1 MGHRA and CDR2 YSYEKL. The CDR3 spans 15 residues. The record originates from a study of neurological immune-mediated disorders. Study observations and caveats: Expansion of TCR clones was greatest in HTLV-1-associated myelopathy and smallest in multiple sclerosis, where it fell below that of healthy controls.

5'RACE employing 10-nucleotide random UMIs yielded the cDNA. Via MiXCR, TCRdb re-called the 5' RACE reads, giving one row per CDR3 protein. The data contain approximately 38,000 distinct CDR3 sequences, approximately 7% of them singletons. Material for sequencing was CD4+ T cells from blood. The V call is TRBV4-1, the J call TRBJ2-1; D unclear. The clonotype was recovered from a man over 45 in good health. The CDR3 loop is CASSQVRKRYNEQFF. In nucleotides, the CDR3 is TGCGCCAGCAGCCAAGTTCGTAAGAGGTACAATGAGCAGTTCTTC.